This record concerns one T cell receptor beta chain sequence. Its antigen is not known. The record originates from a study of OX40 agonist ivuxolimab in advanced cancers. Study context: Those enrolled were around 87% male, with a mean age of roughly 60 years and ages from roughly 20 to 85. Study results and caveats: Averaged across samples, CD8+ T cells carried more expanded clones than CD4+ did.

Germline CDR1 and CDR2: KGHSH and LQKENI. Trimming stripped 6 bases from V and 3 bases from J, with 15 bases between. The CDR3 runs 14 residues. Sequencing used immunoSEQ multiplex PCR; TCRdb keeps in-frame clones, though not all of them. The sample includes approximately 60,000 clones, over 80% of them seen just once. Sequencing was performed on CD4+ or CD8+ T cells sorted from blood, taken in a trial of the OX40 agonist ivuxolimab. The clonotype originates from an adult with an advanced solid tumor such as melanoma, head and neck, liver or kidney cancer. The rearrangement joins TRBV18 to TRBJ2-7, with unresolved D. The CDR3 DNA sequence: TGTGCCAGCTCGTCGCGCAGATCCCTCTACGAGCAGTACTTC. Translating it yields CASSSRRSLYEQYF.